The sequence of this T cell receptor (beta chain) was determined in a study of beta chain features in type 1 diabetes. With regard to this clone: Its antigen is currently unknown.

Sequencing targeted expressed TCRB transcripts, as all isolated RNA had been reverse transcribed. The table came from immunoSEQ multiplex PCR; TCRdb's copy has only in-frame clones and leaves some out. The repertoire holds hundreds of thousands of clones, with approximately 12% as singletons. The CDR3 is 13 amino acids. CDR1 and CDR2 from the germline V gene are MNHEY and SMNVEV (reference sequence). V was trimmed by 3 bases and J by 5 bases, leaving 10 bases between them. Study results and limitations: Using cDNA template may skew counts toward highly expressing activated cells. In every one of the four CD4+ subsets, TCRB CDR3s were moderately but significantly shorter in Type 1 diabetes patients.

This receptor was obtained from a woman younger than 35 with type 1 diabetes. Input material: naive CD4+ T cells from blood. V and J are TRBV27 and TRBJ1-2; D is perhaps TRBD1 (5 bases). The CDR3 nucleotides are TGTGCCAGCAGTTTCAGGGAGGGGTATGGCTACACCTTC. This sequence encodes CASSFREGYGYTF.